The 27 T cell receptor beta chains given below trace back to one sample, sequenced in a study of CD8 T cells in ankylosing spondylitis. Study-level points and caveats: Seemingly characteristic of ankylosing spondylitis blood was a TCR beta motif consisting of under 10 highly homologous variants.

TCRdb itself ran the 5' RACE reads through MiXCR, one entry per CDR3 protein. The table shows fewer than 550,000 distinct CDR3 sequences, with 5.3% occurring only once. No antigen has been assigned to these receptors. Specimen: blood, either unsorted or a sorted T cell fraction (not recorded which). These receptors came from a male donor with ankylosing spondylitis.

This clonotype came up many times. The chain has TRBV14 and TRBJ1-5, with a weak D call TRBD1 (5 bases). The CDR3 sequence is 15 residues long. V lost 3 bases and J 1 base, leaving 10 bases between the germline ends. Germline CDR1 and CDR2: SGHDN and FVKESK. CDR3 nucleotide sequence: TGTGCCAGCAGCCAGGGACCTGGGAGCAATCAGCCCCAGCATTTT. Translated: CASSQGPGSNQPQHF.

The sample holds many counts of this clonotype. This chain uses TRBV5-6 with TRBJ2-3; D is uncertain. The length of the CDR3 is 13 residues. V gave up 0 bases and J gave up 2 bases, with 4 bases separating them. Germline V CDR1 and CDR2: SGHDT, YYEEEE. The chain's CDR3 is CASSLGATDTQYF. CDR3 bases: TGTGCCAGCAGCTTGGGGGCCACAGATACGCAGTATTTT.

There are many counts of this clonotype. The chain employs TRBV24-1 and TRBJ1-2; 8 positions match TRBD1. This CDR3 region has 15 residues. After removal of 7 bases from V and 5 bases from J, the junction contained 11 bases not matched to a gene. Germline CDR1 KGHDR, CDR2 SFDVKD. The CDR3 sequence: CATSAGQGLVYGYTF. The CDR3 nucleotides are TGTGCCACCAGCGCCGGACAGGGTTTGGTGTATGGCTACACCTTC.

This clonotype was found many times. V and J are TRBV4-3 and TRBJ2-7; TRBD2 aligns across 11 bases. Trimming took 1 base from V and 2 from J; bases not matched to a gene: 4. Germline values: CDR1 LGHNA, CDR2 YSLEER. CDR3 size: 16 residues. In DNA, the CDR3 is TGCGCCAGCAGCCAAGGAACTAGCGGGAGCCCCTACGAGCAGTACTTC. It yields the protein CASSQGTSGSPYEQYF.

This clonotype was counted many times. The chain has TRBV20-1 and TRBJ1-2, with D possibly being TRBD1 (6 bases). Trimming pared 8 bases from V and 6 bases from J, leaving 22 bases between. The germline gives CDR1 DFQATT, CDR2 SNEGSKA (reference sequence). This CDR3 comprises 14 residues. Here the CDR3 reads CSNSRGGSKDGYTF. The CDR3 bases are TGCAGTAATAGCCGGGGGGGCAGTAAGGATGGCTACACCTTC.

V usage is TRBV5-1 and J usage is TRBJ2-5, with D uncertain. The V end was cut by 0 bases, the J end by 4 bases, with 13 bases between. From germline, CDR1 is SGHRS and CDR2 YFSETQ. CDR3 length equals 15 residues. The CDR3 nucleotides read TGCGCCAGCAGCTTGGGGCCGGGCTACCTAGAGACCCAGTACTTC. Translation gives CASSLGPGYLETQYF.

The table lists this clonotype with many counts. The chain's CDR3 is CASSSTGYGSPLHF. CDR3 DNA: TGTGCCAGCAGCTCGACAGGGTATGGTTCACCCCTCCACTTT. V gene TRBV7-2 combines with J gene TRBJ1-6; 7 nucleotides line up with TRBD1. J was trimmed by 9 bases and V by 4 bases; bases with no gene match: 6. In germline, CDR1 is SGHTA, CDR2 FQGNSA. The CDR3 extends over 14 amino acids.

This clonotype was detected many times. The rearrangement joins TRBV7-2 to TRBJ1-5; no reliable D call. Germline V gene lookup returns CDR1 SGHTA and CDR2 FQGNSA. V was shortened by 1 base and J by 4 bases, with 11 bases between the two germline ends. The CDR3 spans 15 residues. In DNA form, the CDR3 reads TGTGCCAGCAGCTTAGAGGTAGGGCTTAATCAGCCCCAGCATTTT. It yields the protein CASSLEVGLNQPQHF. Variable domain in full (rest from reference TRBV7-2 and TRBJ1-5): GAGVSQSPSNKVTEKGKDVELRCDPISGHTALYWYRQSLGQGLEFLIYFQGNSAPDKSGLPSDRFSAERTGGSVSTLTIQRTQQEDSAVYLCASSLEVGLNQPQHFGDGTRLSIL.

In its sample, this clonotype was seen many times. The J gene is TRBJ1-1, the V gene TRBV11-1; a possible D gene is TRBD1 (6 bases). Germline CDR1 is SGHAT and CDR2 is FQDESV (reference sequence). CDR3 length: 16 amino acids. V gave up 1 base and J gave up 5 bases, with 17 bases separating them. CDR3 sequence reads: CASSLGPQGLETEAFF. In DNA form, the CDR3 reads TGTGCCAGCAGCTTAGGGCCCCAGGGGTTGGAGACTGAAGCTTTCTTT.

This clonotype was counted at least ten times. The chain links TRBV4-3 to TRBJ1-6; 7 bases line up with TRBD1. The CDR3 totals 15 residues. Germline CDR1 and CDR2: LGHNA and YSLEER. The J segment lost 9 bases and the V segment lost 3 bases, leaving 8 bases of the junction unmatched. DNA for the CDR3: TGCGCCAGCAGCCAGGAGACAGGGTCGGGTTCACCCCTCCACTTT. Protein: CASSQETGSGSPLHF.

This clonotype was observed many times. The chain employs TRBV5-1 and TRBJ2-7, with TRBD2 identical over 9 bases. CDR3 length: 16 residues. Germline V gene lookup returns CDR1 SGHRS and CDR2 YFSETQ. V shed 0 bases, J shed 5 bases, and the junction held 9 bases outside the gene matches. CDR3 nucleotide sequence: TGCGCCAGCAGCTTGGCGGGACTAGCAGCTTCGAACGAGCAGTACTTC. The encoded protein is CASSLAGLAASNEQYF.

This clonotype was detected many times. V gene TRBV7-9 combines with J gene TRBJ2-1, with 11 bases aligning to TRBD2. The ends lost 5 bases at V and 7 bases at J; junction bases unmatched: 4. Germline CDR1 is SEHNR and CDR2 is FQNEAQ (reference sequence). The CDR3 loop spans 14 amino acids. The CDR3 sequence is CASSPTSGRNEQFF. The CDR3 nucleotides read TGTGCCAGCAGCCCAACTAGCGGGAGAAATGAGCAGTTCTTC.

This clonotype has ten or more counts. The rearrangement uses TRBV6-5 and TRBJ2-4, with TRBD2 matching over 7 bases. Trimming at V came to 0 bases and at J to 4 bases, leaving 9 bases not matched to a gene. This CDR3 has 17 amino acids. Germline CDR1 reads MNHEY; CDR2 reads SVGAGI. The CDR3 here is CASSYSGRATGKNIQYF. The DNA for the CDR3 is TGTGCCAGCAGTTACTCGGGGAGGGCCACGGGGAAAAACATTCAGTACTTC.

This clonotype was detected ten times or more. The rearrangement uses TRBV18 and TRBJ2-7, with D hard to call. The CDR3 runs 13 residues. V was clipped by 6 bases and J by 4 bases, with 13 bases between them. Germline CDR1 KGHSH, CDR2 LQKENI. CDR3 sequence (DNA): TGTGCCAGCTCCCCGGTAGGGCCGTACGAGCAGTACTTC. This encodes CASSPVGPYEQYF.

This clonotype was detected ten times or more. The chain recombines TRBV6-1 with TRBJ1-1, with a weak D call TRBD1 (5 bases). The CDR3 covers 11 residues. Trimming shortened V by 5 bases and J by 7 bases, and 8 bases separated the two germline ends. The germline gives CDR1 MNHNS, CDR2 SASEGT. CDR3 nucleotides: TGTGCCAGCAGTAACCAGGGTGAAGCTTTCTTT. This gives the protein CASSNQGEAFF.

This clonotype was counted many times. This chain uses TRBV6-5 with TRBJ2-2, with 7 bases aligning to TRBD2. The V gene's germline CDR1 is MNHEY and CDR2 SVGAGI. V shed 4 bases, J shed 2 bases, and the junction held 1 base outside the gene matches. The CDR3 has 14 residues. This chain's CDR3 is CASSWGLNTGELFF. The DNA for the CDR3 is TGTGCCAGCAGTTGGGGACTAAACACCGGGGAGCTGTTTTTT.

This clonotype was seen at least ten times. The chain is built from TRBV29-1 and TRBJ2-3; 8 bases align to TRBD2. Trimming cost V 4 bases and J 0 bases; bases outside gene matches: 6. CDR3 size: 15 residues. The V gene's germline CDR1 is SQVTM and CDR2 ANQGSEA. The DNA for the CDR3 is TGCAGCGTTGGCCCTTCTAGCGGGAGCACAGATACGCAGTATTTT. Protein sequence: CSVGPSSGSTDTQYF.

This clonotype was seen repeatedly, ten times or more. The chain employs TRBV29-1 and TRBJ2-7; D might be TRBD2 (5 bases). Trimming stripped 7 bases from V and 2 bases from J, with 15 bases between. CDR3 size: 13 residues. Per the germline V gene, CDR1 is SQVTM and CDR2 is ANQGSEA. The CDR3 bases are TGCAGCGGGGGTCGGGGATCCCCCTACGAGCAGTACTTC. Its translation: CSGGRGSPYEQYF.

This clonotype was recorded many times. The chain uses TRBV25-1 and TRBJ2-3; D unclear. Trimming pared 2 bases from V and 2 bases from J, leaving 5 bases between. CDR3 length: 13 residues. CDR1 and CDR2 from the germline V gene are MGHDK and SYGVNS. The CDR3 here is CASSERNTDTQYF. Written as DNA, the CDR3 is TGTGCCAGCAGTGAAAGGAACACAGATACGCAGTATTTT.

This clonotype was picked up many times. The chain carries TRBV4-2 and TRBJ1-2; D may be TRBD1 (5 bases). The CDR3 length is 14 residues. The germline V gene has CDR1 LGHNA and CDR2 YNFKEQ. Trimming took 1 base from V and 4 from J, leaving 10 bases between them. CDR3 residues: CASSQGEGSYGYTF. As DNA, the CDR3 is TGTGCCAGCAGCCAAGGGGAGGGGAGCTATGGCTACACCTTC.

This clonotype was found many times. The chain has TRBV6-2 or TRBV6-3 and TRBJ1-5; D call uncertain. V lost 4 bases, J lost 3 bases, and 7 bases lay in between. This CDR3 region has 13 residues. Germline lookup yields CDR1 MNHEY and CDR2 SVGEGT. The CDR3, as DNA: TGTGCCAGCAGTTCGAGGATCAATCAGCCCCAGCATTTT. This encodes CASSSRINQPQHF.

In this sample, this clonotype turned up many times. The chain joins TRBV27 to TRBJ1-4, with a possible D match to TRBD1 (5 bases). Germline V CDR1 and CDR2: MNHEY, SMNVEV (reference sequence). The ends were cut back, 7 bases at V and 7 bases at J, with 16 bases in the middle. CDR3 length: 14 amino acids. The CDR3 loop is CASKSIRASEKLFF. The CDR3 nucleotides read TGTGCCAGCAAATCCATCAGGGCGAGTGAAAAACTGTTTTTT.

This chain uses TRBV30 with TRBJ2-2; D uncertain. Germline assignment: CDR1 GTSNPN and CDR2 SVGIG (reference sequence). CDR3 length: 13 residues. V was clipped by 2 bases and J by 5 bases, with 9 bases between them. The CDR3 is CAWSWARTGELFF. The CDR3 DNA is TGTGCCTGGAGTTGGGCCCGAACCGGGGAGCTGTTTTTT.

This clonotype came up many times. J is TRBJ2-7 and V is TRBV21-1. TRBV21-1 is recorded as a pseudogene. CDR3 size: 12 residues. In nucleotides, the CDR3 is TGTGCCAGGGTCCAAACCCAAGCCGAGCAGTACTTC. This translates into CARVQTQAEQYF.

At least ten counts were recorded for this clonotype. The chain is built from TRBV12-3 or TRBV12-4 and TRBJ2-1; no firm D call. Trimming removed 3 bases at V and 5 bases at J, with 11 bases between. CDR3 size: 14 residues. The CDR3 region is CASSFKSRDNEQFF. CDR3 DNA sequence: TGTGCCAGCAGTTTTAAGAGTCGAGACAATGAGCAGTTCTTC.

This clonotype was seen at least ten times. This rearrangement joins TRBV6-2 or TRBV6-3 to TRBJ2-2; D gene uncertain. V was pared by 2 bases and J by 2 bases, with 9 bases between. There are 15 residues in the CDR3. CDR1 is MNHEY, CDR2 SVGEGT, per germline. This chain's CDR3 is CASSYNAANTGELFF. CDR3 nucleotide sequence: TGTGCCAGCAGTTACAACGCAGCTAACACCGGGGAGCTGTTTTTT.

This clonotype was seen repeatedly, ten times or more. This chain uses TRBV20-1 with TRBJ2-1; 10 nucleotides line up with TRBD1. V gave up 3 bases and J gave up 8 bases; unmatched junction bases: 7. The germline CDR1 and CDR2 sequences are DFQATT and SNEGSKA (reference sequence). CDR3 length: 14 amino acids. The CDR3 nucleotides are TGCAGTGCTAGCCCCGGGACAGGGGACGATGAGCAGTTCTTC. Translated, it gives CSASPGTGDDEQFF.